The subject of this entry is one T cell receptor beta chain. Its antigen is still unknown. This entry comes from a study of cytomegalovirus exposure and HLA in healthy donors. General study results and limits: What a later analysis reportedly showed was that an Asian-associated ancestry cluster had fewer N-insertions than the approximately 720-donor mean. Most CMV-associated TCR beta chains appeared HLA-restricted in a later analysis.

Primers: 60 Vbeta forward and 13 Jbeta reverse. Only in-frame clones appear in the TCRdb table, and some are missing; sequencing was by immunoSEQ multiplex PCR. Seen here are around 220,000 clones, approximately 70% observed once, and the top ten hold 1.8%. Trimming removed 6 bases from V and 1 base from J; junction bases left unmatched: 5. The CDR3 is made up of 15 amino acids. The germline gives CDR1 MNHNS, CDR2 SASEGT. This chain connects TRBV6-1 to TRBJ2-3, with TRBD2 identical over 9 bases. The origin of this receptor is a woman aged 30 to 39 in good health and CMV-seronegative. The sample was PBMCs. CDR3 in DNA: TGTGCCAGCAGCTTAGCGGGAGAAGGCACAGATACGCAGTATTTT. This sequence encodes CASSLAGEGTDTQYF.